This T cell receptor beta chain is drawn from a study of regulatory T cells in long-lasting Graves disease. Per the germline V gene, CDR1 is LNHDA and CDR2 is SQIVND (reference sequence). V dropped 3 bases and J dropped 1 base, with 11 bases sitting between them. The CDR3 spans 15 residues. Combining iRepertoire HTBI primers with Arm-PCR of CDR3 regions, the authors built TCR beta libraries. Via MiXCR, TCRdb re-called the multiplex PCR reads, giving one row per CDR3 protein. This sample carries 420,000 or so distinct CDR3 sequences, less than 20% of them seen once, and the ten largest clones take around a quarter. The time point denotes: newly diagnosed GD, antithyroid drugs for less than 3 months. From PBMCs, RNA was extracted and then used to make the TCR library. These sequences were also reported in another study, on T cells in Graves' hyperthyroidism and ophthalmopathy.

The source is a woman aged 18-35 years with Graves disease. Sequencing used peripheral blood mononuclear cells (PBMCs), obtained at new diagnosis, from a patient treated with antithyroid drugs. The chain joins TRBV19 to TRBJ2-3; D uncertain. The CDR3 sequence is CASSISRRGTDTQYF. CDR3 sequence (DNA): TGTGCCAGTAGTATTTCGAGGAGAGGCACAGATACGCAGTATTTT.